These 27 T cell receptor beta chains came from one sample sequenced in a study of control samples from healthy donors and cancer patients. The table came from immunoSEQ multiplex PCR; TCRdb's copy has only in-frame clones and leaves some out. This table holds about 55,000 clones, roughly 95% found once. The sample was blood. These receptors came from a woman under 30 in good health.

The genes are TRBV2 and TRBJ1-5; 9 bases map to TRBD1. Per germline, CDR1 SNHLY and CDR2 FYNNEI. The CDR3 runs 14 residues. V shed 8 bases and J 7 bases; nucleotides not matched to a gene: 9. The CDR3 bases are TGTGCCAGCCTACCGGGACAGGGCGGGCAGCCCCAGCATTTT. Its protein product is CASLPGQGGQPQHF.

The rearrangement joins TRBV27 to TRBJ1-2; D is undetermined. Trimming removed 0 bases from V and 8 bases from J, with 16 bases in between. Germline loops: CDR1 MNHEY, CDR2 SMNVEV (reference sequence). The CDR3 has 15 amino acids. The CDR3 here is CASSLSAGRRMGYTF. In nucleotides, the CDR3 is TGTGCCAGCAGTTTATCAGCCGGGCGTAGGATGGGCTACACCTTC.

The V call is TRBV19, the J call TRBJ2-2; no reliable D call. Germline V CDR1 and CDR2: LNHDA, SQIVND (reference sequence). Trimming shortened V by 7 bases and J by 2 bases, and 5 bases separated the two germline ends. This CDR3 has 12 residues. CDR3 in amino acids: CASTVNTGELFF. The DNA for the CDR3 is TGTGCCAGTACCGTAAACACCGGGGAGCTGTTTTTT.

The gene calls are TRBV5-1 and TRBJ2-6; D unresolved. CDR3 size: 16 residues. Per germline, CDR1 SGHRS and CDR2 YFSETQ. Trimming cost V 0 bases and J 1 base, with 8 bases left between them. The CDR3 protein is CASSLEPGSGANVLTF. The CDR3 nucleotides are TGCGCCAGCAGCTTGGAACCGGGTTCTGGGGCCAACGTCCTGACTTTC.

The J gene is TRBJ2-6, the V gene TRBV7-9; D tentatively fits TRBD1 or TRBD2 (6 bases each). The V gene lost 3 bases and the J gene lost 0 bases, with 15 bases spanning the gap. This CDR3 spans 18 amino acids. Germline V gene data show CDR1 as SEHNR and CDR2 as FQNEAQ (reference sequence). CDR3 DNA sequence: TGTGCCAGCAGCTTTGGGGGGCAGGGGCCCTCTGGGGCCAACGTCCTGACTTTC. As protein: CASSFGGQGPSGANVLTF.

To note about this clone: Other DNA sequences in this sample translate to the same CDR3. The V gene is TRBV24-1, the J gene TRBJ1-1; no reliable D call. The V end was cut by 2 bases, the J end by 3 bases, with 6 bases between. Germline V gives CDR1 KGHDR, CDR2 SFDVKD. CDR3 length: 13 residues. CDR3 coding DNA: TGTGCCACCAGTGATTCCGATTACACTGAAGCTTTCTTT. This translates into CATSDSDYTEAFF.

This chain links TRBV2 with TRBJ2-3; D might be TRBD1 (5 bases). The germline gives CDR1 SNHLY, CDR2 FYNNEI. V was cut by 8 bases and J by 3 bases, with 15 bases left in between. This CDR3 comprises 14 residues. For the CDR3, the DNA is TGTGCCAGCCCTCAAGGGGAAAGGACAGATACGCAGTATTTT. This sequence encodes CASPQGERTDTQYF.

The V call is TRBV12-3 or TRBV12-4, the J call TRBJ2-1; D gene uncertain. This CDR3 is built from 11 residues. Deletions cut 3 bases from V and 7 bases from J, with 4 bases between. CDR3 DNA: TGTGCCAGCAGTTTGCGGAATGAGCAGTTCTTC. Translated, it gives CASSLRNEQFF.

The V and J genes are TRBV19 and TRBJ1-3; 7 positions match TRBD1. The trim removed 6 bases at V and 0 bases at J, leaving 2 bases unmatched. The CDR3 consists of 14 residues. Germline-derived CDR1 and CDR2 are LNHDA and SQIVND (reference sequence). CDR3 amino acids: CASSPGGSGNTIYF. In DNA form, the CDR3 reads TGTGCCAGTAGCCCAGGGGGCTCTGGAAACACCATATATTTT.

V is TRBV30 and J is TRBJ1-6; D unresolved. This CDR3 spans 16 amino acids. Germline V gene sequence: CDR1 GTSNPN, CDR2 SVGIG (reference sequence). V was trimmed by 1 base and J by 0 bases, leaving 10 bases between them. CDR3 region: CAWSGEQGSYNSPLHF. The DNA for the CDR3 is TGTGCCTGGAGTGGCGAACAAGGCTCCTATAATTCACCCCTCCACTTT.

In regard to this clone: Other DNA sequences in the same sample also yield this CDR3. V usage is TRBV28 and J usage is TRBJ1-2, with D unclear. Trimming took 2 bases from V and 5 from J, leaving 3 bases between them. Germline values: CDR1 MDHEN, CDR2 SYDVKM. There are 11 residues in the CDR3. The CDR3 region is CASSLSYGYTF. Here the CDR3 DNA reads TGTGCCAGCAGTTTAAGTTATGGCTACACCTTC.

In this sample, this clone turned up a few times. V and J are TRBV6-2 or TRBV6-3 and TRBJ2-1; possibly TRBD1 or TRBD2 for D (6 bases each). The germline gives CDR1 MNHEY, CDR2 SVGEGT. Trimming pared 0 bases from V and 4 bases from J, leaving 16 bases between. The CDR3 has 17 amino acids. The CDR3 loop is CASSYSPPEGVYNEQFF. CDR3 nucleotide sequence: TGTGCCAGCAGTTACTCCCCGCCGGAGGGGGTATACAATGAGCAGTTCTTC.

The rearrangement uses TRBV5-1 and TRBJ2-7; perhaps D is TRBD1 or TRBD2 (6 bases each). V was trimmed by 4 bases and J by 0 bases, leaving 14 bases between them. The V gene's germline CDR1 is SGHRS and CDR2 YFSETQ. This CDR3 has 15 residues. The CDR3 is CASSRGAGTSYEQYF. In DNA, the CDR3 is TGCGCCAGCAGCAGGGGGGCGGGGACCTCCTACGAGCAGTACTTC.

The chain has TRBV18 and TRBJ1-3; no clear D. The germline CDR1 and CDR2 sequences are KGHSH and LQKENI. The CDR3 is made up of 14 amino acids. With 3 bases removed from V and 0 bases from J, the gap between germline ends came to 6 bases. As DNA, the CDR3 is TGTGCCAGCTCACCGTCTATCTCTGGAAACACCATATATTTT. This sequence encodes CASSPSISGNTIYF.

CDR3: CAVGTGTGSGEQYF. DNA of the CDR3: TGTGCCGTAGGAACCGGGACAGGCTCAGGAGAGCAGTACTTC. The gene calls are TRBV19 and TRBJ2-7, with 8 bases that match TRBD1. With 11 bases clipped from V and 7 bases from J, the junction kept 16 bases outside the gene matches. CDR3 length: 14 residues. Germline loops: CDR1 LNHDA, CDR2 SQIVND (reference sequence).

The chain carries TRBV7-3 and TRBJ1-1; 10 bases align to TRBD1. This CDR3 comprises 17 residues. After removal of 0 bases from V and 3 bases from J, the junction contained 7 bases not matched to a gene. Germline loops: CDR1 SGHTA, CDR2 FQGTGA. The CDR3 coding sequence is TGTGCCAGCAGCTTAACATCAGTGGGACAGGGGTACACTGAAGCTTTCTTT. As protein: CASSLTSVGQGYTEAFF.

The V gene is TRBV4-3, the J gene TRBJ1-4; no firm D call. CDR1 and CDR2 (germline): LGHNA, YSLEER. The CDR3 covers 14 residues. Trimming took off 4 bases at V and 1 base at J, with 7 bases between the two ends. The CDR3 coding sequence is TGCGCCAGCAGCCCTCGCTTAACTAATGAAAAACTGTTTTTT. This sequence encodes CASSPRLTNEKLFF.

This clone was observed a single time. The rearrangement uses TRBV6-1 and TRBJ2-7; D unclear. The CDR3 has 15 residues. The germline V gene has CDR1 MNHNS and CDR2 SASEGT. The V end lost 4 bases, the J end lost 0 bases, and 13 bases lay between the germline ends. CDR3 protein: CASSGAGSSSYEQYF. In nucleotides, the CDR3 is TGTGCCAGCAGTGGAGCCGGGTCTAGCTCCTACGAGCAGTACTTC.

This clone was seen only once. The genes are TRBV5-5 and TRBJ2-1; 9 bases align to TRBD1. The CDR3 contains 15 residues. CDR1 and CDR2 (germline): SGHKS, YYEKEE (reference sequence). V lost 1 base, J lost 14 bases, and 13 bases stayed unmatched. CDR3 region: CASSLFPGQGEREFF. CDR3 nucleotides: TGTGCCAGCAGCTTGTTTCCGGGACAGGGCGAAAGGGAGTTCTTC.

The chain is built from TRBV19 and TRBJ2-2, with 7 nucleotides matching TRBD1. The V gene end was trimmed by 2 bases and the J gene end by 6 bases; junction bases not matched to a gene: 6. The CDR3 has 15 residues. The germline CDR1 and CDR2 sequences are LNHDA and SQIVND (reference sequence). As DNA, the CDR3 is TGTGCCAGTAGTATATGGGGGCAGGGGGCCGGGGAGCTGTTTTTT. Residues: CASSIWGQGAGELFF.

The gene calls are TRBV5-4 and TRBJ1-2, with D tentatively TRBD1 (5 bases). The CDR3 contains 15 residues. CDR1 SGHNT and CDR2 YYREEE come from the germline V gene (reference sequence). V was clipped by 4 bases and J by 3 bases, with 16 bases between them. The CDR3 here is CASSPIRGGDYGYTF. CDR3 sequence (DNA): TGTGCCAGCAGCCCTATACGGGGCGGCGACTATGGCTACACCTTC.

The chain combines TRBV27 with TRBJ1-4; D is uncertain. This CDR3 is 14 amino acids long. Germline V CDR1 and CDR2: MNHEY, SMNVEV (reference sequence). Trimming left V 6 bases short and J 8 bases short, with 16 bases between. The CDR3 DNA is TGTGCCAGCAGCCATGGAGTGAGTCCCGAAAAACTGTTTTTT. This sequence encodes CASSHGVSPEKLFF.

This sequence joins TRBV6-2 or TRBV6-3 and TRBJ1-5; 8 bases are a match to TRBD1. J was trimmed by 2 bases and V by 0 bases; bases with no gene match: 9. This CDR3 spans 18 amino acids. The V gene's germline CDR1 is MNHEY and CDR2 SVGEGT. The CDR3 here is CASSYSFIKTGGNQPQHF. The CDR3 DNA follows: TGTGCCAGCAGTTACTCTTTCATCAAGACAGGGGGCAATCAGCCCCAGCATTTT.

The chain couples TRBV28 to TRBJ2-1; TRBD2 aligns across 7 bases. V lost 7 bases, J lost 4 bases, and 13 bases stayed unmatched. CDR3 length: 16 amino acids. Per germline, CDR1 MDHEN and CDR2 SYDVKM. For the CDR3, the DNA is TGTGCCAGCACCCTTCGAGGGCTAGCGGAATACAATGAGCAGTTCTTC. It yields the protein CASTLRGLAEYNEQFF.

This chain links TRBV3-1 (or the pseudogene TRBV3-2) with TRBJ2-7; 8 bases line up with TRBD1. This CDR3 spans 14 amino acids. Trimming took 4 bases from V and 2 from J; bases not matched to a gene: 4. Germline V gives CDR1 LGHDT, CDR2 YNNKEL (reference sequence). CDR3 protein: CASSPRTGTYEQYF. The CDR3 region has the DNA TGTGCCAGCAGCCCCAGGACAGGGACCTACGAGCAGTACTTC.

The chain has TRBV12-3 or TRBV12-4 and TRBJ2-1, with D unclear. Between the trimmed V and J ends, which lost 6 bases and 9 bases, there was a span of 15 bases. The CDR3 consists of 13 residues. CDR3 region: CASSPNLGTEQFF. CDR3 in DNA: TGTGCCAGCAGCCCAAATCTAGGCACTGAGCAGTTCTTC.

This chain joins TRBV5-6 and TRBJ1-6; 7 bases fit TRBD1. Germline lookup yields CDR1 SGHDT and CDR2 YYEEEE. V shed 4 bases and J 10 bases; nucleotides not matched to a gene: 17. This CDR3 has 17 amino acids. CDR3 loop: CASSLRRTGSGGSPLHF. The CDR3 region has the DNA TGTGCCAGCAGCCTCCGCCGGACAGGCAGCGGGGGGTCACCCCTCCACTTT.